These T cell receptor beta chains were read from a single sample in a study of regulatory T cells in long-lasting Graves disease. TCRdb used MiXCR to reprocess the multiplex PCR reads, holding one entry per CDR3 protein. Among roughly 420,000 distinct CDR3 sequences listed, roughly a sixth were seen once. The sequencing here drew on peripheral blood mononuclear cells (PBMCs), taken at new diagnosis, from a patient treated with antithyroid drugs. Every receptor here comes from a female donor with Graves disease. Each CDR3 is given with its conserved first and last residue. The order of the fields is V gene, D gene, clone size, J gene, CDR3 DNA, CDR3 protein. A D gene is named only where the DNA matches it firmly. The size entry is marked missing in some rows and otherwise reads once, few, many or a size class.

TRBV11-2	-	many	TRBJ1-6	TGTGCCAGCAGCGTGAGGCAGGGAGGATCACCCCTCCACTTT	CASSVRQGGSPLHF
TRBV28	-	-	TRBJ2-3	TGTGCCAGCACGTGGCGGGCCCCGAGCACAGATACGCAGTATTTT	CASTWRAPSTDTQYF
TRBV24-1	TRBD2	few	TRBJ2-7	TGTGCCACCAGTCGTGACCTCAGGGGCGTCGGAGCGGGAGTGTCCTACGAGCAGTACTTC	CATSRDLRGVGAGVSYEQYF
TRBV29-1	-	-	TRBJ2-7	TGCAGCGTTGAAGATGGGGATTACGAGCAGTACTTC	CSVEDGDYEQYF
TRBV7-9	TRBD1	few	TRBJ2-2	TGTGCCAGCAGCCCGACCGGGACAGGGGACACCGGGGAGCTGTTTTTT	CASSPTGTGDTGELFF
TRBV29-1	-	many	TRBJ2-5	TGCAGCGTCCAGCCGATACAAGAGACCCAGTACTTC	CSVQPIQETQYF
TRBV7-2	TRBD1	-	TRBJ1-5	TGTGCCAGCAGCTTAAGCACAGGGGGCTATCAGCCCCAGCATTTT	CASSLSTGGYQPQHF
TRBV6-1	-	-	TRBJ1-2	TGTGCCAGCAGTCGAGTACAGGGACCCTATGGCTACACCTTC	CASSRVQGPYGYTF
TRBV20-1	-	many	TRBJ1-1	TGCAGTGCTAGAGATCTTGGGGGTCCGGCCACTGAAGCTTTCTTT	CSARDLGGPATEAFF
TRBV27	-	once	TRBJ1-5	TGTGCCAGCAGTCGGGGGATTGGAGCCAATCAGCCCCAGCATTTT	CASSRGIGANQPQHF
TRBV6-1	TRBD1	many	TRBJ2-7	TGTGCCAGCATGGGCCTTTTGGGGACAGCCTCCTACGAGCAGTACTTC	CASMGLLGTASYEQYF
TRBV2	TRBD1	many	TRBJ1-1	TGTGCCAGCAAGGGACAGCCTACACCGAACACTGAAGCTTTCTTT	CASKGQPTPNTEAFF
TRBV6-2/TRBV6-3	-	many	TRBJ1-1	TGTGCCAGCACGGGTCAAATGAACACTGAAGCTTTCTTT	CASTGQMNTEAFF
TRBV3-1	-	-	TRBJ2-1	TGTGCCAGCAGCCACTCACGATTCTACAATGAGCAGTTCTTC	CASSHSRFYNEQFF
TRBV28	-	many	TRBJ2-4	TGTGCCAGCAGTACCTCGAACAGGGGAGGTAACATTCAGTACTTC	CASSTSNRGGNIQYF
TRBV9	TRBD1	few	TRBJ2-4	TGTGCCAGCAGCGCGACAGGGGTGACCAAAAACATTCAGTACTTC	CASSATGVTKNIQYF
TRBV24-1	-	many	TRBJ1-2	TGTGCCACAGACACTGCGGGAGCCGCTAACTATGGCTACACCTTC	CATDTAGAANYGYTF
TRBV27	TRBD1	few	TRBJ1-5	TGTGCCAGCAGGACAGGGTATCAGCCCCAGCATTTT	CASRTGYQPQHF
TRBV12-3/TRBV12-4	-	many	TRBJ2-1	TGTGCCAGCAGTTTAGACTACAGACCCAGTGAGCAGTTCTTC	CASSLDYRPSEQFF
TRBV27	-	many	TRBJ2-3	TGTGCCAGCAGTGCGCCCGGGGCAGATACGCAGTATTTT	CASSAPGADTQYF
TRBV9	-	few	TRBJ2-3	TGTGCCAGCAGCGTAGAAGGATTAACAGATACGCAGTATTTT	CASSVEGLTDTQYF
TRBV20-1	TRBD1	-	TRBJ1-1	TGCAGTGCCCCTAAGGACAGGGCAATGAACACTGAAGCTTTCTTT	CSAPKDRAMNTEAFF
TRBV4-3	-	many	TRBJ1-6	TGCGCCAGCAGCCAAGGCTCAGAATATAATTCACCCCTCCACTTT	CASSQGSEYNSPLHF
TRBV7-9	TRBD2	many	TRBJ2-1	TGTGCCAGCACCCCAAAACCCCTACTAGCGGATTACAATGAGCAGTTCTTC	CASTPKPLLADYNEQFF
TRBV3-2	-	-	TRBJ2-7	TGTGCCAGCTACCCTAGACTAGCCTACGAGCAGTACTTC	CASYPRLAYEQYF
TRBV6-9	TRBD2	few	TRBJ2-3	TGTGCCAGCAGTTACTCCGGCGGGGGGACCGGAGATACGCAGTATTTT	CASSYSGGGTGDTQYF
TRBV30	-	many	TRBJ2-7	TGTGCCTGGAGACGCAGAGGGGTGCTCACCTACGAGCAGTACTTC	CAWRRRGVLTYEQYF
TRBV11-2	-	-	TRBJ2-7	TGTGCCAGCAGCTTACCGTGGGGGGTGCAGTACTTC	CASSLPWGVQYF
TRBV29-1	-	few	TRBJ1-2	TGCAGCGTTGCTATAGGGGTAAACTATGGCTACACCTTC	CSVAIGVNYGYTF
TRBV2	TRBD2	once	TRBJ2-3	TGTGCCAGCAGTGTCCGCGGGAGGGTAGCAGATACGCAGTATTTT	CASSVRGRVADTQYF
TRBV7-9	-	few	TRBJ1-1	TGTGCCAGCAGCTTATCCCAGAAGGGCACTGAAGCTTTCTTT	CASSLSQKGTEAFF
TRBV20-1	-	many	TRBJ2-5	TGCAGTGCTAGAGATCGACGGGGGCAAGAGACCCAGTACTTC	CSARDRRGQETQYF
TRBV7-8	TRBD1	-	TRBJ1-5	TGTGCCAGCAGCTTATCCGACCGGGACAGCACGAGGAGGGATCAGCCCCAGCATTTT	CASSLSDRDSTRRDQPQHF
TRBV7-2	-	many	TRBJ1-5	TGTGCCAGCAGCTTAGGGAACAACAATCAGCCCCAGCATTTT	CASSLGNNNQPQHF
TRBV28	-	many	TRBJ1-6	TGTGCCAGCAGTTTATGGGACGGATCACCCCTCCACTTT	CASSLWDGSPLHF
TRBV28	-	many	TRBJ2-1	TGTGCCAGCAGTTTAGGAGGGAGAACCTTGAATGAGCAGTTCTTC	CASSLGGRTLNEQFF
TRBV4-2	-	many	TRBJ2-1	TGTGCCAGCAGCCACATAAAACCCAACTTCTCTAGAAAGTCCTACAATGAGCAGTTCTTC	CASSHIKPNFSRKSYNEQFF
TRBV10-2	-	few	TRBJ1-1	TGCGCCAGCAGTGAGGCTATGGAAGTACGAGCTTTCTTT	CASSEAMEVRAFF
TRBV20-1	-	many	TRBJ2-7	TGCAGTGCTAGGTATCCTCGGGGGAGCTCCTACGAGCAGTACTTC	CSARYPRGSSYEQYF
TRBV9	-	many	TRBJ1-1	TGTGCCAGCAGCAGCCGATGGGACACGGTCAACACTGAAGCTTTCTTT	CASSSRWDTVNTEAFF
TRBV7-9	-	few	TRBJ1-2	TGTGCCAGCAGCTTAGTGGCAAGAGATGCCTATGGCTACACCTTC	CASSLVARDAYGYTF
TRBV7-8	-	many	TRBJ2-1	TGTGCCAGCAGCAAAGGAACGGCAACCCATGAGCAGTTCTTC	CASSKGTATHEQFF